This T cell receptor beta chain was found in a study of cytomegalovirus exposure and HLA in healthy donors (dated 2017 in TCRdb). About the full investigation: An earlier analysis of several hundred of the donors reported approximately 300 Gb of sequence data and 117 million unique TCR beta sequences obtained from about 179 million T cells. About 310 gigabases of sequencing data and approximately 80 million unique TCR sequences were included in an early release covering 500 to 750 HLA-typed donors. Of the 300 to 500 genotyped donors, 65% to 90% were placed in the genetic ancestry cluster associated with self-reported Caucasian donors. The study aimed to test whether signatures of past pathogen exposure could be identified by cataloging public T cell receptors. The study used immunosequencing to profile the T cell repertoires of several hundred subjects and linked those repertoires to cytomegalovirus serostatus. Along with the approximately 650-subject first cohort, a separate validation cohort of 120 different subjects was used. The study combined high-throughput TCR immunosequencing, statistical association of individual TCRs with disease status, and machine learning to predict cytomegalovirus infection status. A later analysis re-analyzed previously published TCR beta repertoires from 500 to 700 donors and added high-resolution HLA genotyping to study TCR occurrence patterns. Rather than drawing on any new phenotypic data, the later analysis identified candidate immune exposures from TCR beta sequences and the way those sequences occurred across donors. An earlier analysis of roughly 580 of the donors used high-throughput TCR beta sequencing to judge whether each TCR beta V gene segment behaved as functional or pseudogenic. Donor age, sex, ethnicity and CMV serostatus were compiled alongside the repertoire data. Genome-wide SNP genotypes for about 60% of the roughly 700 donors were used in a later genetic analysis, which treated that subset as a discovery cohort. All discovery cohort repertoires had been generated using a single sequencing platform. HLA typing covered class I and class II loci at four-digit resolution. Typing coverage differed by locus: A, B, C, DRB1 and DQB1 were typed in about 620-640 donors, DQA1 in 500 to 550, DPA1 in some 570, and DPB1 in 472. Roughly five DR-DQ haplotypes were treated as single units for association and clustering because of strong linkage in the cohort. Among over 350 genotyped donors of the cohort, an average of 235,054 unique TCR beta nucleotide sequences were sequenced per donor, roughly 18% of them non-productive. Points the paper makes about the study in general: A later analysis associated 15,000 to 20,000 TCR beta sequences with specific HLA alleles at a false discovery rate of 0.05. Because some donors lacked HLA typing at each locus, the association tests relied only on the typed subset. In the study, roughly 160 TCR beta chains were listed as associated with cytomegalovirus. The sequencing pipeline was judged likely to have produced a cluster of highly shared sequence variants as a technical artifact. Most TCR sequences were observed very rarely across donors, whereas some public TCRs were present in many individuals. An association between a missense DCLRE1C variant and V-gene and J-gene trimming of TCR beta chains was found in a later genetic analysis and replicated in an independent cohort. Compared with equally common non-associated chains, HLA-associated TCR beta chains in a later analysis were more clonally expanded and had lower generation probabilities. Only TCR beta chains were sequenced in this cohort, and the absence of alpha or paired-chain data limited detectable features. In a later genetic analysis, fewer N-insertions in productive TCRs were reported among donors in an Asian-associated ancestry cluster than the 666-donor mean. In both the original and validation cohorts, the classifier was reported to diagnose cytomegalovirus status with high specificity and sensitivity. A later analysis found that most CMV-associated TCR beta chains appeared HLA-restricted, with HLA associations seemingly driven largely by CMV exposure. The 87-base-pair reads could not distinguish some IMGT-functional V segments, including TRBV6-2 and TRBV6-3, so those segments were excluded. When HLA alleles, especially DR and DQ, strongly co-occurred, attributing TCR associations to individual alleles was difficult. A later analysis reported that several top co-occurrence clusters appeared linked to parvovirus B19, influenza, CMV and Epstein-Barr virus. A later analysis found that TCR association rates varied across HLA loci, with DRB1 alleles showing the most associated TCRs and HLA-C alleles the fewest. Because counts were too low, seventeen rarely observed V segments, including chromosome 9 orphons, were excluded from the earlier analysis of about 500 of the donors. The presence/absence analyses assumed that sequencing depth was roughly uniform across donors, and that assumption may not be true. In an earlier analysis of approximately 590 of the donors, most TCR beta V segments appeared in productive rearrangements about 87% or about 30% of the time, broadly matching IMGT annotations. A further reported finding was that TCR beta sequences accurately predicted the HLA-A and HLA-B alleles for most subjects in the first cohort. In vitro tests confirmed that a few of the cytomegalovirus-associated TCR beta chains recognize cytomegalovirus antigens. According to the authors, the approach could potentially be generalized to other disease states and immunological phenotypes. Linkage disequilibrium might explain the correlated functional status among segregating V segments, but an unknown experimental factor could not be ruled out. For the cohort, immune exposure information was limited to CMV serostatus.

The protocol used for the library was the immunoSEQ multiplex PCR assay. For the multiplex PCR, a mixture combining 60 forward primers for TCR Vbeta segments and 13 reverse primers for TCR Jbeta segments was used. A multiplex PCR assay on genomic DNA amplified the CDR3 region of rearranged TCR beta genes. On the Illumina HiSeq System, the amplified TCR beta libraries were sequenced as 87-base-pair reads. Per the source publication's procedure: A later analysis tallied roughly 76 million unique TCR beta chains across the 666 repertoires, and roughly 11 million of those chains were shared by two or more donors. Raw reads were error-corrected and collapsed into unique sequences with a nearest-neighbor algorithm that merged closely related sequences to remove PCR and sequencing errors. V, D and J gene segments were assigned by aligning CDR3 sequences to IMGT reference sequences. Each retained sequence needed at least a six-nucleotide match to both a V gene segment and a J gene segment. A rearrangement counted as productive if the CDR3 had no stop codons and remained in frame with V and J, and every other rearrangement counted as non-productive. CDR3 was defined by IMGT convention, running from the second conserved V-encoded cysteine to the conserved J-encoded phenylalanine. Sequences without an unambiguous match to a single V gene segment were excluded from the earlier analysis of approximately 600 of the donors. In an earlier analysis of approximately 550 of the donors, V segments were called functional above 56.7% productive rearrangements and were called segregating when the between-donor standard deviation exceeded 5%. A statistical classification framework was developed to diagnose cytomegalovirus status using the catalog of TCR beta chain sequences. In a later analysis, V and J genes were assigned by comparing TCR nucleotide sequences against IMGT/GENE-DB human TR gene sequences. In a later analysis, CDR3 sequences and most-parsimonious VDJ recombination scenarios were assigned using the TCRdist pipeline. In a later analysis, each TCR beta chain was defined by its CDR3 amino acid sequence together with its V-gene family, and reads without a unique V-gene family were excluded. To address suspected cross-contamination and a sequencing artifact, a later analysis removed roughly 640 highly shared, low-generation-probability nucleotide sequences. A later analysis calculated a clonal expansion index for each public chain from normalized within-repertoire ranks of inferred template counts. Generation probabilities in a later analysis came from a VDJ recombination model fitted to out-of-frame rearrangements, and those results were checked against IGoR. In a later analysis, hypergeometric tests were used to score TCR-TCR, TCR-HLA and TCR-CMV co-occurrence, with a repertoire-size bias correction applied to TCR pairs. A later analysis estimated false discovery rates by permuting HLA or CMV assignments 20 times. A later analysis grouped co-occurring TCRs with DBSCAN, adding TCRdist sequence similarity when clustering within HLA-allele-positive subsets. Co-occurrence clustering excluded repertoires with fewer than 30,000 or more than 120,000 public chains, plus five with anomalous nucleotide sharing. TCRdb carries this immuneACCESS record with in-frame sequences only. Its versions omit some clonotypes, under half of them owing to an unresolved V gene in the studies checked, with the rest unexplained. The V and J calls and clone size come from that table; D and trimming were worked out from the DNA. Across this sample there are about 150,000 clones, with 70% to 80% seen only once. Approximately 8% of the sample belongs to the ten largest clones.

Comment on this clone: What antigen it recognizes has not been identified. It has no much larger one-base neighbor in the sample; base qualities were not kept.

From the cysteine through the phenylalanine, the CDR3 covers 13 amino acids. Solely the CDR3 DNA is kept, with 39 bases framed from the first base. Trimmed from V: 7 bases; trimmed from J: 3 bases; junction bases lacking a gene match: 3. The germline V gene specifies ENHRY as CDR1 and SYGVKD as CDR2. The cohort was made up of around 720 healthy bone marrow donors. At the time of sampling, all cohort members were nominally healthy, though unrecorded immune exposures were likely present. The donor tested CMV seropositive, placing the donor among the 250 to 350 seropositive members of the cohort. A peripheral blood sample was provided by each donor, and peripheral blood mononuclear cells were used for TCR beta sequencing. Genomic DNA extraction from the blood cell samples was performed with the Qiagen DNeasy Blood Extraction Kit.

The sequence joins TRBV10-3 to TRBJ1-3; the central 7 bases match TRBD1. This TCR came from a man younger than 45 in good health and CMV-seropositive. Sequencing was carried out using PBMCs. The DNA reads as follows: TGTGCCATCACCGGGGACAGTGGAAACACCATATATTTT. Its protein reads: CAITGDSGNTIYF.